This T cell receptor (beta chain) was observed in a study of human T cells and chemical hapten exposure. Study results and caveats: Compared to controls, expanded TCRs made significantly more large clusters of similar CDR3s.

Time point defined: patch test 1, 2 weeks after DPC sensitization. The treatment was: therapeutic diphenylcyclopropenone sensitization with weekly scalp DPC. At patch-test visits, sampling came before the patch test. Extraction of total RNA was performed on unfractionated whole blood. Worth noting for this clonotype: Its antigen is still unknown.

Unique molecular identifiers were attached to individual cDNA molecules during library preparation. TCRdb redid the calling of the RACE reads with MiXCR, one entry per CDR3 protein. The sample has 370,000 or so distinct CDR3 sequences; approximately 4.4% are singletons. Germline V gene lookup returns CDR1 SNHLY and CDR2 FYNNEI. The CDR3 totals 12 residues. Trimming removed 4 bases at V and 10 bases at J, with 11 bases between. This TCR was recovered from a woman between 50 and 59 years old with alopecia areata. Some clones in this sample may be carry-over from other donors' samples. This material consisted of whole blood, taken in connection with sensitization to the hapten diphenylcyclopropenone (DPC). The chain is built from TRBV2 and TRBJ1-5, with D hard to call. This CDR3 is CASSVLPGPQHF. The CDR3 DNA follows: TGTGCCAGCAGTGTCCTACCGGGCCCCCAGCATTTT.